The rows below give T cell receptor beta chains drawn from one sample of a study of control samples from healthy donors and cancer patients. Clones were read by immunoSEQ multiplex PCR, and TCRdb kept only the in-frame ones, dropping some. Counted here are fewer than 200,000 clones, roughly 90% occurring once; the ten biggest clones make up approximately 1.5%. Sequencing was carried out using blood. The source is a woman in her forties or fifties in good health. Both conserved end residues are part of each CDR3. The order of the fields is V gene, J gene, clone size, D gene, CDR3 DNA, CDR3 protein. A D gene is named only where the DNA matches it firmly. Size tells how often a clone was seen (once, few, many) or the class of an expanded clone, and some rows leave it out.

v_gene: TRBV18
j_gene: TRBJ1-2
abundance: NA
d_gene: TRBD1
CDR3nt: TGTGCCAGCTCATCAATGGGACAGGGGACGCATGGCTACACCTTC
CDR3aa: CASSSMGQGTHGYTF

v_gene: TRBV7-8
j_gene: TRBJ1-3
abundance: NA
d_gene: NA
CDR3nt: TGTGCCAGCAGCTACGCAGCCCGACTGGGTAGCTCTGGAAACACCATATATTTT
CDR3aa: CASSYAARLGSSGNTIYF

v_gene: TRBV14
j_gene: TRBJ1-2
abundance: NA
d_gene: NA
CDR3nt: TGTGCCAGCAGCCAAGATCTTGGCAGGGGCTATGGCTACACCTTC
CDR3aa: CASSQDLGRGYGYTF

v_gene: TRBV30
j_gene: TRBJ1-5
abundance: NA
d_gene: NA
CDR3nt: TGTGCCTGGAGTGTTGTCGGGGGGAATCAGCCCCAGCATTTT
CDR3aa: CAWSVVGGNQPQHF

v_gene: TRBV10-3
j_gene: TRBJ1-2
abundance: NA
d_gene: TRBD1
CDR3nt: TGTGCCATCAGTGAGTCGATGGGCTCGGGACAGGGTAACTATGGCTACACCTTC
CDR3aa: CAISESMGSGQGNYGYTF

v_gene: TRBV6-4
j_gene: TRBJ2-3
abundance: NA
d_gene: NA
CDR3nt: TGTGCCAGCAGTGATACGGGAACTACAGATACGCAGTATTTT
CDR3aa: CASSDTGTTDTQYF

v_gene: TRBV6-5
j_gene: TRBJ2-3
abundance: NA
d_gene: NA
CDR3nt: TGTGCCAGCAGTTACTCGATTCTTCATGGAGATACGCAGTATTTT
CDR3aa: CASSYSILHGDTQYF

v_gene: TRBV2
j_gene: TRBJ1-1
abundance: NA
d_gene: NA
CDR3nt: TGTGCCAGCAGTGTCGTCAGGGGGAACACTGAAGCTTTCTTT
CDR3aa: CASSVVRGNTEAFF

v_gene: TRBV7-2
j_gene: TRBJ1-5
abundance: NA
d_gene: NA
CDR3nt: TGTGCCAGCAGCCCCGGGAAGGCGGCGGGAATTACGCAGCCCCAGCATTTT
CDR3aa: CASSPGKAAGITQPQHF

v_gene: TRBV28
j_gene: TRBJ2-7
abundance: NA
d_gene: NA
CDR3nt: TGTGCCAGCTCTCACGGGGCCCTGTACTTC
CDR3aa: CASSHGALYF

v_gene: TRBV5-6
j_gene: TRBJ1-4
abundance: NA
d_gene: NA
CDR3nt: TGTGCCAGCAGCTTCGGGCAGGGATGGGAAAAACTGTTTTTT
CDR3aa: CASSFGQGWEKLFF

v_gene: TRBV27
j_gene: TRBJ1-1
abundance: NA
d_gene: TRBD1
CDR3nt: TGTGCCAGCAGTTTGGACAGGGTGGGCACTGAAGCTTTCTTT
CDR3aa: CASSLDRVGTEAFF

v_gene: TRBV7-9
j_gene: TRBJ1-5
abundance: NA
d_gene: TRBD1
CDR3nt: TGTGCCAGCAGCGCCGTCGGGGGACAGAGCAATCAGCCCCAGCATTTT
CDR3aa: CASSAVGGQSNQPQHF

v_gene: TRBV27
j_gene: TRBJ2-5
abundance: NA
d_gene: TRBD1
CDR3nt: TGTGCCAGCAGTTTACCCCCACAGGGGGGTTTGCGAGAGACCCAGTACTTC
CDR3aa: CASSLPPQGGLRETQYF

v_gene: TRBV19
j_gene: TRBJ1-5
abundance: once
d_gene: NA
CDR3nt: TGTGCCAGTACCCAGGGTCTTGATAGCAATCAGCCCCAGCATTTT
CDR3aa: CASTQGLDSNQPQHF

v_gene: TRBV5-5
j_gene: TRBJ2-6
abundance: NA
d_gene: TRBD1
CDR3nt: TGTGCCAGCAGCGGGACAGGGTTTCCCTCTGGGGCCAACGTCCTGACTTTC
CDR3aa: CASSGTGFPSGANVLTF

v_gene: TRBV2
j_gene: TRBJ2-1
abundance: NA
d_gene: NA
CDR3nt: TGTGCCAGCGGACTAGACGGACAGAATGAGCAGTTCTTC
CDR3aa: CASGLDGQNEQFF

v_gene: TRBV4-2
j_gene: TRBJ1-2
abundance: NA
d_gene: NA
CDR3nt: TGTGCCAGCAGCCAAGATAGATGGCAGATGAATTCCGGCTACACCTTC
CDR3aa: CASSQDRWQMNSGYTF

v_gene: TRBV9
j_gene: TRBJ2-1
abundance: NA
d_gene: TRBD1
CDR3nt: TGTGCCAGCAGCGTAGCAGGGGGTCTCTACAATGAGCAGTTCTTC
CDR3aa: CASSVAGGLYNEQFF

v_gene: TRBV28
j_gene: TRBJ1-4
abundance: NA
d_gene: TRBD1
CDR3nt: TGTGCCAGCAATCCACGGACAGGCGTTAATGAAAAACTGTTTTTT
CDR3aa: CASNPRTGVNEKLFF

v_gene: TRBV15
j_gene: TRBJ1-2
abundance: NA
d_gene: NA
CDR3nt: TGTGCCACCAGCAGAGAAGCCGTAGGAGGCTACACCTTC
CDR3aa: CATSREAVGGYTF

v_gene: TRBV6-5
j_gene: TRBJ1-6
abundance: NA
d_gene: NA
CDR3nt: TGTGCCAGCAGAGGGATAAATTCACCCCTCCACTTT
CDR3aa: CASRGINSPLHF

v_gene: TRBV5-5
j_gene: TRBJ2-7
abundance: NA
d_gene: TRBD1
CDR3nt: TGTGCCAGCAGCTCACTTCATTCCGGGACAGGGGATCCCTACGAGCAGTACTTC
CDR3aa: CASSSLHSGTGDPYEQYF

v_gene: TRBV7-9
j_gene: TRBJ2-2
abundance: NA
d_gene: TRBD2
CDR3nt: TGTGCCAGCTCGACTAGCTTGAACACCGGGGAGCTGTTTTTT
CDR3aa: CASSTSLNTGELFF

v_gene: TRBV7-3
j_gene: TRBJ1-2
abundance: NA
d_gene: NA
CDR3nt: TGTGCCAGCAGCAGGACACTCTCCTCCGGCTACACCTTC
CDR3aa: CASSRTLSSGYTF

v_gene: TRBV7-2
j_gene: TRBJ1-5
abundance: NA
d_gene: TRBD1
CDR3nt: TGTGCCAGCAGCGGGGGGACAGGTATGAATCAGCCCCAGCATTTT
CDR3aa: CASSGGTGMNQPQHF

v_gene: TRBV12-3/TRBV12-4
j_gene: TRBJ1-1
abundance: NA
d_gene: NA
CDR3nt: TGTGCCAGCAGTCACAGTAGGCTAAGAGCTTTCTTT
CDR3aa: CASSHSRLRAFF

v_gene: TRBV5-1
j_gene: TRBJ2-3
abundance: NA
d_gene: TRBD2
CDR3nt: TGCGCCAGCAGCCGATCCTTAGCGGGGGGGGCAGATACGCAGTATTTT
CDR3aa: CASSRSLAGGADTQYF

v_gene: TRBV20-1
j_gene: TRBJ1-2
abundance: few
d_gene: NA
CDR3nt: TGCAGTGCTAACGACGATGGCTACACCTTC
CDR3aa: CSANDDGYTF

v_gene: TRBV4-1
j_gene: TRBJ1-1
abundance: NA
d_gene: NA
CDR3nt: TGCGCCAGCAGCCAAGATGGTCGGGGTGGGGCTGAAGCTTTCTTT
CDR3aa: CASSQDGRGGAEAFF

v_gene: TRBV2
j_gene: TRBJ2-2
abundance: NA
d_gene: TRBD2
CDR3nt: TGTGCCAGCAGCATAGGGACTAGCGGGAACGGCGGGGAGCTGTTTTTT
CDR3aa: CASSIGTSGNGGELFF

v_gene: TRBV7-9
j_gene: TRBJ2-7
abundance: NA
d_gene: NA
CDR3nt: TGTGCCAGCAGACAAACGGACGGACCCTATTACGAGCAGTACTTC
CDR3aa: CASRQTDGPYYEQYF

v_gene: TRBV7-8
j_gene: TRBJ2-7
abundance: NA
d_gene: NA
CDR3nt: TGTGCCAGCAGCACCCCCCTCTTTACCTACGAGCAGTACTTC
CDR3aa: CASSTPLFTYEQYF

v_gene: TRBV4-3
j_gene: TRBJ1-4
abundance: NA
d_gene: NA
CDR3nt: TGCGCCAGCAGCCAAGATTCCGTAGGGGCAGGTGAAAAACTGTTTTTT
CDR3aa: CASSQDSVGAGEKLFF

v_gene: TRBV11-3
j_gene: TRBJ1-6
abundance: NA
d_gene: NA
CDR3nt: TGTGCCAGCAGCCAGAGACCCGGCATGACCCTCCACTTT
CDR3aa: CASSQRPGMTLHF

v_gene: TRBV12-3/TRBV12-4
j_gene: TRBJ2-7
abundance: NA
d_gene: NA
CDR3nt: TGTGCCAGCAGGGGGACACTCGAGCAGTACTTC
CDR3aa: CASRGTLEQYF

v_gene: TRBV4-1
j_gene: TRBJ1-3
abundance: NA
d_gene: TRBD1
CDR3nt: TGCGCCAGCAGCCAAGAGGGGACAGGAACTCTCTCTGGAAACACCATATATTTT
CDR3aa: CASSQEGTGTLSGNTIYF

v_gene: TRBV28
j_gene: TRBJ2-1
abundance: NA
d_gene: NA
CDR3nt: TGTGCCAGCAGTCTTGGTGGACAGTACTACAATGAGCAGTTCTTC
CDR3aa: CASSLGGQYYNEQFF

v_gene: TRBV24-1
j_gene: TRBJ2-2
abundance: once
d_gene: NA
CDR3nt: TGTGCCACCAGTGGCCAAGGGGGGGAGGGGACCAACACCGGGGAGCTGTTTTTT
CDR3aa: CATSGQGGEGTNTGELFF

v_gene: TRBV18
j_gene: TRBJ2-7
abundance: once
d_gene: TRBD2
CDR3nt: TGTGCCAGCTCACCACTGGTTAGCGGGAGGGGCGACGAGCAGTACTTC
CDR3aa: CASSPLVSGRGDEQYF

v_gene: TRBV20-1
j_gene: TRBJ1-1
abundance: NA
d_gene: NA
CDR3nt: TGCAGTGCCAGTCTAATACGGGGCACTGAAGCTTTCTTT
CDR3aa: CSASLIRGTEAFF